These T cell receptor beta chains were read from a single sample in a study of technical replicates of blood from a handful of donors. Using immunoSEQ multiplex PCR, the repertoire was profiled, and TCRdb retains in-frame clones only, with some absent. The sample lists 75,000 to 100,000 clones, around 96% occurring once. What was sequenced was T cells isolated from PBMCs. These receptors were taken from a human donor in good health. Both conserved end residues are part of each CDR3. A D gene is named only where the DNA matches it firmly. Not all rows give a size; the values are once, few, many and, for expanded clones, a class.

>TRBJ2-4|-|TRBD2|TRBV10-3
CAISEGGSGIQYF
TGTGCCATCAGTGAGGGCGGGAGCGGCATTCAGTACTTC
>TRBJ1-5|-|-|TRBV6-1
CASADSYGNQPQHF
TGTGCCAGTGCGGATAGTTATGGCAATCAGCCCCAGCATTTT
>TRBJ2-1|-|-|TRBV12-2
CASRLNYAFSQFF
TGTGCAAGTCGCTTAAACTATGCCTTCTCACAGTTCTTC
>TRBJ2-1|-|TRBD2|TRBV19
CASSFYRTSGRDEQFF
TGTGCCAGTAGTTTTTACAGGACTAGCGGGAGGGATGAGCAGTTCTTC
>TRBJ2-7|-|-|TRBV6-5
CASKERTSSYEQYF
TGTGCCAGCAAGGAACGGACATCCTCCTACGAGCAGTACTTC
>TRBJ2-7|-|TRBD1|TRBV6-1
CASSEAGTGGYEQYF
TGTGCCAGCAGTGAAGCGGGGACAGGGGGCTACGAGCAGTACTTC
>TRBJ2-7|-|TRBD2|TRBV4-1
CASSHQAGAWDEQYF
TGCGCCAGCAGCCACCAAGCGGGAGCATGGGACGAGCAGTACTTC
>TRBJ2-7|-|TRBD1|TRBV28
CASSVLQGVYEQYF
TGTGCCAGCAGTGTCCTACAGGGGGTCTACGAGCAGTACTTC
>TRBJ2-1|-|TRBD2|TRBV30
CASGTRDEQFF
TGTGCCTCTGGGACTAGAGATGAGCAGTTCTTC
>TRBJ2-7|-|-|TRBV29-1
CSVRTSGTYEQYF
TGCAGCGTTCGAACAAGCGGTACCTACGAGCAGTACTTC
>TRBJ2-1|-|-|TRBV23-1
CASSRRNPLCYNEQFF
TGCGCCAGCAGTCGGCGGAACCCACTTTGTTACAATGAGCAGTTCTTC
>TRBJ2-7|-|-|TRBV9
CASSVQGRDEQYF
TGTGCCAGCAGCGTTCAGGGTCGCGACGAGCAGTACTTC
>TRBJ1-1|-|TRBD1|TRBV2
CASSEARDRKEPLF
TGTGCCAGCAGTGAAGCGCGGGACAGGAAAGAGCCCCTTTTT
>TRBJ2-3|-|-|TRBV7-2
CASSLSQATDTQYF
TGTGCCAGCAGCTTGTCACAGGCCACAGATACGCAGTATTTT
>TRBJ1-2|-|TRBD1|TRBV19
CASPYQGAIPNYGYTF
TGTGCCAGTCCCTATCAGGGGGCGATACCTAACTATGGCTACACCTTC
>TRBJ2-7|-|-|TRBV7-2
CASSFVHRFEQYF
TGTGCCAGCAGCTTTGTCCACAGGTTCGAGCAGTACTTC
>TRBJ2-2|-|TRBD2|TRBV4-1
CASSPTSGSVTGELFF
TGCGCCAGCAGCCCTACTAGCGGGAGTGTCACCGGGGAGCTGTTTTTT
>TRBJ1-2|once|-|TRBV5-4
CASRNTERDHGYTF
TGTGCCAGCAGGAACACAGAACGGGATCATGGCTACACCTTC
>TRBJ1-4|-|-|TRBV5-4
CASSLDRTNEKLFF
TGTGCCAGCAGCTTGGACAGAACTAATGAAAAACTGTTTTTT
>TRBJ1-3|-|-|TRBV29-1
CSVRLSSGNTIYF
TGCAGCGTTCGCTTGAGCTCTGGAAACACCATATATTTT
>TRBJ2-1|-|TRBD2|TRBV9
CASSVEPGTSGDNEQFF
TGTGCCAGCAGCGTAGAACCCGGGACTAGCGGGGATAATGAGCAGTTCTTC
>TRBJ1-2|-|TRBD1|TRBV5-1
CASSLEKGALNYGYTF
TGCGCCAGCAGCTTGGAGAAGGGGGCGCTTAACTATGGCTACACCTTC
>TRBJ2-1|-|TRBD2|TRBV28
CASSTLLAGGFHEQFF
TGTGCCAGCAGTACATTACTAGCGGGAGGTTTCCATGAGCAGTTCTTC
>TRBJ1-1|-|TRBD1|TRBV7-3
CASSLVPGQFTEAFF
TGTGCCAGCAGCTTAGTTCCGGGACAGTTCACTGAAGCTTTCTTT
>TRBJ1-2|-|TRBD1|TRBV5-6
CASGLGPGQFNYGYTF
TGTGCCAGCGGGTTGGGACCGGGACAGTTTAACTATGGCTACACCTTC
>TRBJ1-2|-|TRBD1|TRBV4-3
CASSHTTGGYTF
TGCGCCAGCAGCCACACGACAGGGGGCTACACCTTC
>TRBJ1-2|-|-|TRBV19
CASSMAGLRLTNYGYTF
TGTGCCAGTAGTATGGCGGGACTCAGACTTACTAACTATGGCTACACCTTC
>TRBJ2-5|once|TRBD2|TRBV5-1
CASRPQAGEETQYF
TGCGCCAGCAGACCCCAAGCGGGAGAAGAGACCCAGTACTTC
>TRBJ1-2|-|-|TRBV5-1
CASSSTGQNYGYTF
TGCGCCAGCAGCTCGACAGGACAGAACTATGGCTACACCTTC
>TRBJ2-7|-|TRBD2|TRBV6-6
CASARTSGSYEQYF
TGTGCCAGCGCTCGGACTAGCGGCTCCTACGAGCAGTACTTC
>TRBJ2-7|-|-|TRBV15
CATSRGIPGEQYF
TGTGCCACCAGCAGAGGGATCCCCGGGGAGCAGTACTTC
>TRBJ1-5|-|TRBD1|TRBV27
CASSFADRGRLLPQPQHF
TGTGCCAGCAGTTTCGCCGACAGGGGGCGACTTCTTCCTCAGCCCCAGCATTTT
>TRBJ2-1|few|TRBD2|TRBV30
CAWSRLAIYNEQFF
TGTGCCTGGAGTAGACTAGCGATCTACAATGAGCAGTTCTTC
>TRBJ1-1|-|-|TRBV15
CATSSSLGRVGTEAFF
TGTGCCACCAGCAGCTCCCTGGGCAGGGTGGGCACTGAAGCTTTCTTT
>TRBJ2-2|-|TRBD2|TRBV5-4
CASSFGSGSSGELFF
TGTGCCAGCAGCTTCGGTAGCGGGAGCAGCGGGGAGCTGTTTTTT
>TRBJ1-2|-|-|TRBV5-4
CASSLDARSGYTF
TGTGCCAGCAGCTTGGATGCGAGGAGTGGCTACACCTTC
>TRBJ2-1|-|TRBD2|TRBV29-1
CSNLAGGGSSSYNEQFF
TGCAGCAATCTAGCGGGGGGTGGCTCAAGCTCCTACAATGAGCAGTTCTTC
>TRBJ1-2|-|-|TRBV29-1
CSVDPSGVADGYTF
TGCAGCGTTGATCCAAGCGGTGTGGCCGATGGCTACACCTTC
>TRBJ2-1|-|-|TRBV11-3
CASSPRFGEKSYNEQFF
TGTGCCAGCAGCCCCAGGTTTGGGGAGAAGTCCTACAATGAGCAGTTCTTC
>TRBJ2-7|few|TRBD2|TRBV19
CASSLAGGPYEQYF
TGTGCCAGTTCGTTAGCGGGAGGGCCGTACGAGCAGTACTTC
>TRBJ2-7|-|TRBD2|TRBV27
CASSFTSGRATSYEQYF
TGTGCCAGCAGTTTTACTAGCGGGAGGGCTACCTCCTACGAGCAGTACTTC
>TRBJ2-3|-|-|TRBV5-4
CASSSGGTDTQYF
TGTGCCAGCAGCTCGGGTGGCACAGATACGCAGTATTTT
>TRBJ1-2|-|-|TRBV19
CASSPGGGRYTF
TGTGCCAGCTCCCCCGGGGGGGGACGCTACACCTTC
>TRBJ1-2|-|-|TRBV30
CAWSGEAYGYTF
TGTGCCTGGAGTGGTGAGGCTTATGGCTACACCTTC
>TRBJ1-2|-|-|TRBV10-3
CAISEVKAENYGYTF
TGTGCCATCAGTGAAGTTAAGGCGGAAAACTATGGCTACACCTTC
>TRBJ1-4|-|TRBD1|TRBV18
CASSPKPQGQEKLFF
TGTGCCAGCTCACCTAAACCCCAGGGACAGGAAAAACTGTTTTTT
>TRBJ2-7|-|-|TRBV6-5
CASTFRVGGEQYF
TGTGCCAGCACGTTCAGAGTCGGGGGCGAGCAGTACTTC
>TRBJ1-3|-|-|TRBV7-9
CASSLQGFTGNTIYF
TGTGCCAGCAGCTTACAGGGCTTTACTGGAAACACCATATATTTT
>TRBJ1-5|-|TRBD1|TRBV19
CASRDRANQPQHF
TGTGCCAGTAGGGACAGGGCCAATCAGCCCCAGCATTTT
>TRBJ2-7|-|TRBD1|TRBV7-2
CASSPKPPGQGPYEQYF
TGTGCCAGCAGCCCTAAACCCCCCGGACAGGGCCCCTACGAGCAGTACTTC
>TRBJ1-4|-|-|TRBV5-4
CASSLDRGEKLFF
TGTGCCAGCAGCTTGGATCGAGGGGAAAAACTGTTTTTT
>TRBJ1-1|-|TRBD1|TRBV27
CASSPSGQVTEAFF
TGTGCCAGCAGTCCAAGTGGACAGGTTACTGAAGCTTTCTTT
>TRBJ1-1|-|TRBD1|TRBV6-1
CASRYRDSHTEAFF
TGTGCCAGCAGATACCGGGACAGTCACACTGAAGCTTTCTTT
>TRBJ2-5|-|-|TRBV7-9
CASSLGVGGDSSKETQYF
TGTGCCAGCAGCTTAGGGGTTGGTGGGGACTCTAGTAAGGAGACCCAGTACTTC
>TRBJ1-2|-|-|TRBV30
CAWSRVYGYTF
TGTGCCTGGTCCCGGGTTTATGGCTACACCTTC
>TRBJ1-2|-|TRBD1|TRBV19
CASSTGQGGGYTF
TGTGCCAGTAGTACTGGACAGGGGGGAGGCTACACCTTC
>TRBJ2-2|-|TRBD2|TRBV9
CASSVALAGGEPTGELFF
TGTGCCAGCAGCGTAGCTCTCGCGGGGGGAGAACCGACCGGGGAGCTGTTTTTT
>TRBJ1-1|few|-|TRBV5-1
CASSLARELGEAFF
TGCGCCAGCAGCTTGGCTCGGGAGCTTGGTGAAGCTTTCTTT